This T cell receptor beta chain was found in a study of CD8+ T cells in alopecia areata. Sequencing relied on a cDNA template that was reverse transcribed from extracted RNA. Libraries were prepared by immunoSEQ multiplex PCR; TCRdb keeps only in-frame clonotypes and omits some of them. The profile shows roughly 130,000 clones, approximately 53% of them singletons. This TCR was recovered from a human donor with alopecia areata. Specimen: CD4+ T cells sorted from blood, collected at week 0.

The CDR3 DNA reads as TGTGCCAGCAGTCCCATGCTCGGCGGCCAAGAGACCCAGTACTTC. This translates into CASSPMLGGQETQYF. This rearrangement joins TRBV27 to TRBJ2-5; D uncertain. The CDR3 runs 15 residues. Between the trimmed V and J ends, which lost 5 bases and 1 base, there was a span of 14 bases. Germline V gene data show CDR1 as MNHEY and CDR2 as SMNVEV (reference sequence).